A single sample is the source of the 21 T cell receptor beta chains below, sequenced in a study of T cells in localized non-small cell lung cancer. The repertoire was sequenced with immunoSEQ multiplex PCR; TCRdb's copy has only in-frame clones and lacks some. The sample carries fewer than 20,000 clones, about four fifths recorded once. This material consisted of peripheral blood, taken before any cancer treatment. All receptors derive from a male donor older than 55 with stage III lung adenocarcinoma.

The rearrangement uses TRBV5-6 and TRBJ2-5; tentative D call: TRBD1 (6 bases). Germline loops: CDR1 SGHDT, CDR2 YYEEEE. The CDR3 has 15 residues. Trimming pared 4 bases from V and 5 bases from J, leaving 18 bases between. CDR3 protein: CASSPVAGVRETQYF. CDR3 DNA sequence: TGTGCCAGCAGCCCCGTGGCAGGGGTGAGGGAGACCCAGTACTTC.

V and J are TRBV2 and TRBJ2-3; D may correspond to TRBD1 or TRBD2 (5 bases each). The germline V and J ends were trimmed by 6 bases and 0 bases, with 13 bases remaining between them. CDR1 is SNHLY, CDR2 FYNNEI, per germline. The CDR3 runs to 15 residues. CDR3 loop: CASRFPGPSTDTQYF. The CDR3 nucleotides read TGTGCCAGCAGATTTCCGGGACCAAGCACAGATACGCAGTATTTT.

This clone was seen more than once but under ten times. The rearrangement uses TRBV11-2 and TRBJ2-5; the D gene could be TRBD1 or TRBD2 (5 bases each). The germline V gene encodes CDR1 SGHAT and CDR2 FQNNGV. CDR3 length equals 14 residues. V gave up 5 bases and J gave up 5 bases, with 15 bases separating them. Here the CDR3 reads CASSPRRGLETQYF. The CDR3 nucleotides read TGTGCCAGCAGCCCGCGTCGGGGCCTGGAGACCCAGTACTTC.

This clone was counted between two and nine times. The V call is TRBV19, the J call TRBJ1-5; TRBD1 is a possible D gene (5 bases). Germline-derived CDR1 and CDR2 are LNHDA and SQIVND (reference sequence). V lost 5 bases and J lost 7, with 18 bases in between. The CDR3 contains 15 residues. The CDR3 nucleotides read TGTGCCAGTAGTCTTCTGAAGGGGCTAGGACAGCCCCAGCATTTT. Amino acids: CASSLLKGLGQPQHF.

The chain combines TRBV5-6 with TRBJ1-6; D not resolved. V was trimmed by 1 base and J by 7 bases, leaving 3 bases between them. The germline CDR1 and CDR2 sequences are SGHDT and YYEEEE. The CDR3 has 12 amino acids. The CDR3 is CASSLTNSPLHF. In nucleotides, the CDR3 is TGTGCCAGCAGCTTGACGAATTCACCCCTCCACTTT.

The chain recombines TRBV6-6 with TRBJ1-6; D gene uncertain. Germline-derived CDR1 and CDR2 are MNHNY and SVGAGI (reference sequence). This CDR3 has 14 amino acids. V lost 4 bases to trimming and J lost 6 bases, with 10 bases between them. The CDR3 region has the DNA TGTGCCAGCAGTTCGTCCTTAGTTAATTCACCCCTCCACTTT. The encoded protein is CASSSSLVNSPLHF.

This chain joins TRBV18 and TRBJ1-6; a possible D gene is TRBD1 (5 bases). The CDR3 is 13 amino acids. Looked up from germline, CDR1 is KGHSH and CDR2 is LQKENI. Trimming took off 5 bases at V and 10 bases at J, with 12 bases between the two ends. CDR3 DNA sequence: TGTGCCAGCTCAAGCGGGACTTTCTCACCCCTCCACTTT. This encodes CASSSGTFSPLHF.

This sequence joins TRBV7-9 and TRBJ1-2; weak D call: TRBD1 (6 bases). Trimming left V 2 bases short and J 3 bases short, with 16 bases between. CDR1 is SEHNR, CDR2 FQNEAQ, per germline (reference sequence). This CDR3 spans 16 amino acids. CDR3 amino acids: CASSLPKGGLDYGYTF. The DNA of the CDR3 is TGTGCCAGCAGCTTACCCAAGGGGGGTCTGGACTATGGCTACACCTTC.

This clone showed up just a few times. In nucleotides, the CDR3 is TGTGCCAGCAGCTTCGTACAGCAAGAGACCCAGTACTTC. It is translated as CASSFVQQETQYF. The chain carries TRBV7-9 and TRBJ2-5; unclear D gene. This CDR3 spans 13 amino acids. V was pared by 3 bases and J by 2 bases, with 7 bases between. Germline CDR1 is SEHNR and CDR2 is FQNEAQ (reference sequence).

The CDR3 DNA reads as TGTGCCAGCAGTCCCGGTTCCCGGACAGGGGGAACTGAAGCTTTCTTT. As protein: CASSPGSRTGGTEAFF. The rearrangement joins TRBV11-2 to TRBJ1-1; 10 bases match TRBD1. This CDR3 has 16 amino acids. Germline V lookup: CDR1 SGHAT, CDR2 FQNNGV. V shed 6 bases, J shed 5 bases, and the junction held 12 bases outside the gene matches.

The chain couples TRBV2 to TRBJ2-6; the match to TRBD2 covers 11 bases. The CDR3 contains 16 residues. From germline, CDR1 is SNHLY and CDR2 FYNNEI. The junction had 2 bases not matched to a gene; V was cut back by 6 bases and J by 1 base. The CDR3 region has the DNA TGTGCCAGCAGACCTAGCGGGGGGTCTGGGGCCAACGTCCTGACTTTC. Its translation is CASRPSGGSGANVLTF.

The genes are TRBV5-1 and TRBJ2-3; 12 bases match TRBD1. Germline V lookup: CDR1 SGHRS, CDR2 YFSETQ. This CDR3 has 17 residues. J was trimmed by 4 bases and V by 5 bases; bases with no gene match: 11. CDR3 protein: CASSSGPGQGASDTQYF. For the CDR3, the DNA is TGCGCCAGCAGTTCGGGGCCGGGACAGGGGGCATCAGATACGCAGTATTTT.

The chain joins TRBV11-2 to TRBJ1-1; perhaps TRBD1 as D (5 bases). The CDR3 consists of 15 residues. Germline assignment: CDR1 SGHAT and CDR2 FQNNGV. V was cut by 7 bases and J by 1 base, with 16 bases left in between. The CDR3 DNA is TGTGCCAGCATACCGGAGGCAGGGCCGAACACTGAAGCTTTCTTT. Encoded protein: CASIPEAGPNTEAFF.

The chain couples TRBV10-2 to TRBJ1-6, with D tentatively TRBD1 (5 bases). Deletions cut 7 bases from V and 8 bases from J, with 15 bases between. The CDR3 has 14 amino acids. Germline assignment: CDR1 WSHSY and CDR2 SAAADI. The CDR3 region is CASTSAGTDSPLHF. The CDR3 nucleotides read TGCGCCAGCACATCGGCAGGGACCGATTCACCCCTCCACTTT.

V and J are TRBV27 and TRBJ2-1; 15 nucleotides line up with TRBD2. This CDR3 has 22 amino acids. The V gene's germline CDR1 is MNHEY and CDR2 SMNVEV (reference sequence). V lost 8 bases, J lost 0 bases, and 20 bases stayed unmatched. CDR3 bases: TGTGCCAGCGGACTGGCAGGGACTAGCGGGGGGTCCGTTAGGAGCTCCTACAATGAGCAGTTCTTC. Translated, it gives CASGLAGTSGGSVRSSYNEQFF.

The genes are TRBV11-1 and TRBJ2-7; TRBD2 is a possible D gene (6 bases). The CDR3 is 13 residues long. Germline CDR1 reads SGHAT; CDR2 reads FQDESV (reference sequence). V gave up 1 base and J gave up 7 bases, with 11 bases separating them. The CDR3 region is CASSLGRAGEQYF. The CDR3 DNA reads TGTGCCAGCAGCTTAGGGCGTGCGGGAGAGCAGTACTTC.

The chain's CDR3 is CASSFRDRGRAEKLFF. As DNA, the CDR3 is TGTGCCAGCAGCTTCCGGGACAGGGGGCGAGCGGAAAAACTGTTTTTT. V usage is TRBV13 and J usage is TRBJ1-4, with 12 bases matching TRBD1. The CDR3 covers 16 residues. Germline V gene lookup returns CDR1 PRHDT and CDR2 FYEKMQ (reference sequence). V dropped 3 bases and J dropped 8; count of bases not matched to a gene: 7.

The CDR3 coding sequence is TGTGCCAGCAGTTATACGGGGAGCTCCTACGAGCAGTACTTC. This encodes CASSYTGSSYEQYF. The V call is TRBV6-1, the J call TRBJ2-7; perhaps TRBD2 as D (5 bases). The CDR3 consists of 14 residues. Germline V gene lookup returns CDR1 MNHNS and CDR2 SASEGT. V dropped 5 bases and J dropped 0 bases, with 11 bases sitting between them.

This clone occurred once. This sequence joins TRBV6-5 and TRBJ1-6; unclear D gene. Germline V lookup: CDR1 MNHEY, CDR2 SVGAGI. This CDR3 has 13 amino acids. The V end was cut by 2 bases, the J end by 4 bases, with 3 bases between. CDR3 sequence reads: CASSYGYNSPLHF. The CDR3 DNA sequence: TGTGCCAGCAGTTACGGTTATAATTCACCCCTCCACTTT.

This rearrangement joins TRBV6-5 to TRBJ1-5, with D possibly TRBD1 on 6 matching bases. The CDR3 is made up of 15 amino acids. Trimming removed 5 bases at V and 0 bases at J, with 11 bases between. Germline assignment: CDR1 MNHEY and CDR2 SVGAGI. In nucleotides, the CDR3 is TGTGCCAGCAGTCTTCAGGGGCATAGCAATCAGCCCCAGCATTTT. Translated, it gives CASSLQGHSNQPQHF.

In DNA, the CDR3 is TGTGCCAGCAGACGGATCTACGAGCAGTACTTC. Protein sequence: CASRRIYEQYF. This sequence joins TRBV2 and TRBJ2-7; D is unresolved. The germline V gene encodes CDR1 SNHLY and CDR2 FYNNEI. There are 11 residues in the CDR3. The V and J ends lost 6 bases and 3 bases respectively, with 6 bases between them.